The 11 T cell receptor beta chains reported below all come from one sample, sequenced in a study of shared clonotypes between healthy human individuals. TCRdb keeps only in-frame clones here, not all; method: immunoSEQ multiplex PCR. The sample records some 1 million clones, 75% being singletons. Sequenced sample: memory CD4+ T cells sorted from blood. Indicated subset: CD45RA-negative fraction. The receptor set was obtained from a man younger than 35 in good health.

The chain joins TRBV6-5 to TRBJ2-7; 9 bases fit TRBD1. Germline loops: CDR1 MNHEY, CDR2 SVGAGI. V trimming: 2 bases; J trimming: 8 bases; junction bases outside the gene matches: 10. The CDR3 has 15 residues. Here the CDR3 reads CASSYGPLGQGKQYF. DNA for the CDR3: TGTGCCAGCAGTTACGGGCCCTTAGGACAGGGGAAGCAGTACTTC.

The chain is built from TRBV7-9 and TRBJ2-3; D is perhaps TRBD2 (5 bases). Germline-derived CDR1 and CDR2 are SEHNR and FQNEAQ (reference sequence). This CDR3 region has 14 residues. Trimming cost V 6 bases and J 2 bases, with 12 bases left between them. The CDR3 region has the DNA TGTGCCAGCAGGTCCCGGGGATTCACAGATACGCAGTATTTT. It specifies CASRSRGFTDTQYF. The full variable domain, its missing parts supplied by reference TRBV7-9 and TRBJ2-3, is DTGVSQNPRHKITKRGQNVTFRCDPISEHNRLYWYRQTLGQGPEFLTYFQNEAQLEKSRLLSDRFSAERPKGSFSTLEIQRTEQGDSAMYLCASRSRGFTDTQYFGPGTRLTVL.

The J gene is TRBJ2-7, the V gene TRBV6-1; TRBD1 might be the D (5 bases). V dropped 6 bases and J dropped 1 base, with 10 bases sitting between them. CDR3 size: 13 residues. Germline CDR1 reads MNHNS; CDR2 reads SASEGT. The CDR3 sequence: CASSAQGSYEQYF. The CDR3 region has the DNA TGTGCCAGCAGCGCCCAGGGTTCCTACGAGCAGTACTTC.

As to this clone: The same CDR3 arises from other DNA sequences in this sample as well. The chain carries TRBV4-2 and TRBJ2-3; D call uncertain. This CDR3 comprises 14 residues. Germline V gene data show CDR1 as LGHNA and CDR2 as YNFKEQ. V was shortened by 0 bases and J by 1 base, with 5 bases between the two germline ends. This chain's CDR3 is CASSQDQGTDTQYF. The CDR3 DNA reads TGTGCCAGCAGCCAAGATCAGGGCACAGATACGCAGTATTTT.

This sequence joins TRBV19 and TRBJ2-3; D is unclear. Trimming removed 3 bases from V and 4 bases from J, with 14 bases in between. Looked up from germline, CDR1 is LNHDA and CDR2 is SQIVND (reference sequence). The CDR3 length is 15 residues. The CDR3 DNA follows: TGTGCCAGTAGTATCCAAGGAGCAAGTTCAGATACGCAGTATTTT. It is translated as CASSIQGASSDTQYF.

In regard to this clone: The same CDR3 arises from other DNA sequences in this sample as well. In DNA form, the CDR3 reads TGTGCCAGCAGTACGGACGGTAACTATGGCTACACCTTC. Translating it yields CASSTDGNYGYTF. J is TRBJ1-2 and V is TRBV5-4; no clear D. The V end was cut by 5 bases, the J end by 1 base, with 9 bases between. Per germline, CDR1 SGHNT and CDR2 YYREEE (reference sequence). The CDR3 runs to 13 residues.

V gene TRBV4-2 combines with J gene TRBJ2-3; D is unclear. This CDR3 spans 14 amino acids. Trimming left V 1 base short and J 4 bases short, with 9 bases between. Germline V gives CDR1 LGHNA, CDR2 YNFKEQ. CDR3 residues: CASSQVLGSDTQYF. In DNA form, the CDR3 reads TGTGCCAGCAGCCAAGTACTGGGGTCAGATACGCAGTATTTT.

This chain links TRBV2 with TRBJ2-3; tentative D call: TRBD2 (6 bases). Germline values: CDR1 SNHLY, CDR2 FYNNEI. V lost 7 bases and J 2 bases, leaving 16 bases between the germline ends. The CDR3 is 15 amino acids. The CDR3 reads CASTGGLGYTDTQYF. For the CDR3, the DNA is TGTGCCAGCACCGGGGGACTGGGGTACACAGATACGCAGTATTTT.

With respect to this clone: Other DNA sequences of this sample code for an identical CDR3. V usage is TRBV7-2 and J usage is TRBJ2-3, with D perhaps matching TRBD1 (5 bases). CDR1 and CDR2 (germline): SGHTA, FQGNSA. The length of the CDR3 is 15 residues. The V and J ends lost 2 bases and 3 bases respectively, with 12 bases between them. CDR3 DNA: TGTGCCAGCAGCTTACAGTCAGGGTCGACAGATACGCAGTATTTT. Its translation is CASSLQSGSTDTQYF.

The chain links TRBV29-1 to TRBJ2-7; 9 nucleotides line up with TRBD2. From germline, CDR1 is SQVTM and CDR2 ANQGSEA. This CDR3 comprises 12 residues. Trimming cost V 4 bases and J 7 bases; bases outside gene matches: 5. CDR3 sequence reads: CSVGGRAGEQYF. CDR3 nucleotide sequence: TGCAGCGTTGGCGGGAGGGCCGGAGAGCAGTACTTC.

This rearrangement joins TRBV29-1 to TRBJ2-1; TRBD2 agrees at 8 bases. Per germline, CDR1 SQVTM and CDR2 ANQGSEA. CDR3 size: 14 residues. Unmatched junction bases numbered 6, after V lost 4 bases and J lost 4 bases. The CDR3 loop reads CSVGGGGLYNEQFF. The CDR3 DNA sequence: TGCAGCGTTGGTGGCGGGGGGCTATACAATGAGCAGTTCTTC.